The 3 T cell receptor beta chains listed next were all sequenced from one sample in a study of cytomegalovirus exposure and HLA in healthy donors (dated by TCRdb to 2016 to 2017). Libraries came from the immunoSEQ multiplex PCR assay. The multiplex PCR relied on a mix of 60 forward primers for TCR Vbeta segments and 13 reverse primers for TCR Jbeta segments. TCRdb limited this immuneACCESS table to in-frame rearrangements with V and J called. A share of clones is missing; checked studies link under half to unresolved V genes, and the rest is unexplained. Across this sample there are approximately 100,000 clones, with about 81% seen only once. The ten largest clones take up 4.1% of the sample. The sample comprised PBMCs. These receptors came from a middle-aged woman in good health and CMV-seropositive.

This clone has more than one count but fewer than ten. The chain carries TRBV19 and TRBJ2-1; the match to TRBD2 covers 16 bases. Germline CDR1 reads LNHDA; CDR2 reads SQIVND (reference sequence). V lost 6 bases and J lost 9; bases outside the gene matches: 8. CDR3 length equals 16 residues. The CDR3 DNA is TGTGCCAGTAGAGATGGTGGGACTAGCGGGAGGGGTGAGCAGTTCTTC. It is translated as CASRDGGTSGRGEQFF.

A few counts support this clone. This rearrangement joins TRBV18 to TRBJ1-3; D remains ambiguous. Germline loops: CDR1 KGHSH, CDR2 LQKENI. The CDR3 is 15 residues long. Trimming pared 1 base from V and 3 bases from J, leaving 10 bases between. The CDR3 sequence: CASSPREDGGNTIYF. The CDR3 coding sequence is TGTGCCAGCTCACCACGGGAGGATGGTGGAAACACCATATATTTT. The full variable domain, with the rest looked up from reference TRBV18 and TRBJ1-3, is NAGVMQNPRHLVRRRGQEARLRCSPMKGHSHVYWYRQLPEEGLKFMVYLQKENIIDESGMPKERFSAEFPKEGPSILRIQQVVRGDSAAYFCASSPREDGGNTIYFGEGSWLTVV.

The genes are TRBV6-4 and TRBJ1-5, with no clear D. The CDR3 is 18 residues long. Per the germline V gene, CDR1 is MRHNA and CDR2 is SNTAGT. The ends were cut back, 4 bases at V and 0 bases at J, with 19 bases in the middle. This CDR3 is CASSVWSLPYSSNQPQHF. The CDR3 coding sequence is TGTGCCAGCAGTGTATGGAGCCTACCCTATAGTAGCAATCAGCCCCAGCATTTT.